The T cell receptor (beta chain) under discussion was sequenced for a study of T cell responses to AZD1222 COVID-19 vaccine. Across the whole study: The study pooled second doses at about 4 or about 12 weeks.

The junction had 8 bases not matched to a gene; V was cut back by 6 bases and J by 5 bases. This CDR3 is 15 amino acids long. CDR1 and CDR2 from the germline V gene are SNHLY and FYNNEI. The protocol was immunoSEQ multiplex PCR, while the TCRdb copy is restricted to in-frame clones and leaves out a portion. The sample holds 150,000 to 200,000 clones, approximately 95% seen once. This chain joins TRBV2 and TRBJ2-2; the match to TRBD1 covers 8 bases. This receptor was identified in an adult in good health. Here the sequenced sample was peripheral blood, taken on day 0 of AZD1222 vaccination. The CDR3 loop is CASRPGQGGTGELFF. As DNA, the CDR3 is TGTGCCAGCAGGCCTGGACAGGGAGGTACCGGGGAGCTGTTTTTT.